These T cell receptor beta chains were read from a single sample in a study of vaccination and CD4 T cells after COVID-19. TCRdb re-derived calls from the PCR reads in MiXCR, one entry per CDR3 protein. The sample contains several thousand distinct CDR3 sequences, roughly 30% of which appear only once. These receptors' antigens are unknown. The material was CD4+ T cells from blood, cultured in vitro, obtained after SARS-CoV-2 vaccination. The receptors were gathered from a human donor who had recovered from COVID-19. Both conserved end residues are part of each CDR3.

CDR3 protein | CDR3 length | V gene
CASKGRDSNQPQHF | 14 | TRBV19
CASSLRALDGYTF | 13 | TRBV27
CASSPYIYEQYF | 12 | TRBV23-1
CAARLPSGNTIYF | 13 | TRBV4-2
CAISTPDRGQETQYF | 15 | TRBV10-3
CSATAGSGANVLTF | 14 | TRBV20-1
CASSLGPENYGYTF | 14 | TRBV7-6
CSARDRRSGGYTF | 13 | TRBV20-1
CASSLSRGEQFF | 12 | TRBV7-9
CASSPREVDYEQYF | 14 | TRBV18
CASSLAGNTEAFF | 13 | TRBV28
CSALSRGTSGGSSYNEQFF | 19 | TRBV20-1
CASSFSTDTQYF | 12 | TRBV11-1
CATSGIQGTFSGANVLTF | 18 | TRBV15
CASGTSGEVQETQYF | 15 | TRBV9
CASSLDNTQYF | 11 | TRBV7-2
CASSPIVRDRTYEQYF | 16 | TRBV14
CASSSPGQINEQFF | 14 | TRBV7-8
CSAAAGRPYNEQFF | 14 | TRBV20-1
CAIAGTGETQYF | 12 | TRBV6-1
CTSSTGATGSTEAFF | 15 | TRBV28
CASSFMGNNEQFF | 13 | TRBV27